This T cell receptor beta chain is from a study of blood T cell repertoires in COVID-19. Study-wide context: The origin of the acute and convalescent COVID-19 samples was the United States, Italy and Spain. The analysed material was cDNA or gDNA that came from T cells, B-cell-depleted T cells, or PBMCs.

The CDR3 has 16 amino acids. V gave up 3 bases and J gave up 9 bases, with 18 bases separating them. The germline gives CDR1 MNHEY, CDR2 SMNVEV (reference sequence). Per the authors' pipeline: Nucleated cell number was recorded as an estimate derived from reference gene primer amplification. Here immunoSEQ multiplex PCR was the method, and the copy in TCRdb shows in-frame clones only, minus some. Clone size and the V and J calls come from that table; the DNA yielded D and trimming. The sample includes approximately 150,000 clones, approximately 84% of them seen just once. The receptor comes from a human donor with acute or convalescent COVID-19. The donor label of this sample is uncertain. Sequencing input: peripheral blood. The chain has TRBV27 and TRBJ1-6; maybe TRBD1 (6 bases). CDR3 in amino acids: CASSLYPGQGGSPLHF. DNA for the CDR3: TGTGCCAGCAGTTTGTACCCGGGACAAGGCGGTTCACCCCTCCACTTT.